In this sample, the clone carrying this T cell receptor beta chain turned up once. The CDR3 totals 15 residues. Trimming removed 1 base from V and 0 bases from J, with 10 bases in between. Germline lookup yields CDR1 SQVTM and CDR2 ANQGSEA. This record belongs to a study of blood T cell repertoires in COVID-19. Study at large: The study drew acute and convalescent COVID-19 samples from the United States, Italy and Spain. PBMCs, B-cell-depleted T cells, or T cells were the source of the cDNA or gDNA that made up the material.

In the original processing: Counts of nucleated cells, estimated from reference gene primer amplification, were obtained. Profiled with immunoSEQ multiplex PCR; TCRdb holds only in-frame clones, not every one. The V and J calls and clone size were taken over from that table, and D and trimming were inferred from the DNA. The sample records about 80,000 clones, around 81% being singletons. The chain is built from TRBV29-1 and TRBJ2-1, with a tentative D call TRBD2 (5 bases). This clonotype originated in a human donor in a cohort sampled during active COVID-19. Sequenced: peripheral blood. The CDR3: CSVEGEGGSYNEQFF. The CDR3 coding sequence is TGCAGCGTTGAAGGAGAGGGCGGCTCCTACAATGAGCAGTTCTTC.